The clone carrying this T cell receptor beta chain was recorded at least ten times. Its cognate antigen is unknown. This specimen comes from a study of CD8 T cells in ankylosing spondylitis. Study conclusions and caveats: Disease-linked clones reportedly showed significant enrichment in matched ankylosing spondylitis synovial fluid. Reactive arthritis synovial fluid and blood previously showed some of these motif variants.

From the 5' RACE reads, TCRdb called clonotypes with MiXCR, one entry per CDR3 protein. The sample consists of under 250,000 distinct CDR3 sequences, around 25% of them appearing once. This CDR3 region has 15 residues. V shed 3 bases and J shed 4 bases, with 12 bases lying between them. The receptor was isolated from a male donor with ankylosing spondylitis or in good health (not recorded which). Specimen: blood, either unsorted or a sorted T cell fraction (not recorded which). V is TRBV12-3 or TRBV12-4 and J is TRBJ2-2, with a possible D match to TRBD2 (6 bases). The CDR3: CASSFGTPTTGELFF. The DNA for the CDR3 is TGTGCCAGCAGTTTCGGGACTCCGACCACCGGGGAGCTGTTTTTT.